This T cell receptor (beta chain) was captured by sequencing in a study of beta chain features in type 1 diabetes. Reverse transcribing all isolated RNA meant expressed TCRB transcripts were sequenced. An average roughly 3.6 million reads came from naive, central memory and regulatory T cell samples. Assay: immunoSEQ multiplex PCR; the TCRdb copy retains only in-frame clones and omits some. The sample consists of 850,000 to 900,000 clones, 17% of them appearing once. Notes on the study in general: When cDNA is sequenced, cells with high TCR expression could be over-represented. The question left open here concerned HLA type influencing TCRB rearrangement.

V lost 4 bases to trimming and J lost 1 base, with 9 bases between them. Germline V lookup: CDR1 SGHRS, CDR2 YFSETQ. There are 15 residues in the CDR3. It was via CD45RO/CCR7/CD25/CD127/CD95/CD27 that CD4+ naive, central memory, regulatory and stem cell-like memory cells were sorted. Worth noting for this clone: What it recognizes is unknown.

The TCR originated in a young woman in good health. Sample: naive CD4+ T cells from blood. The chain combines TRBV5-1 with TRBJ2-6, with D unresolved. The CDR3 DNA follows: TGCGCCAGCAGCCCCACGTCGTCTGGGGCCAACGTCCTGACTTTC. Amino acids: CASSPTSSGANVLTF.